The 28 T cell receptor beta chains presented below share a single source sample, sequenced in a study of identical twins. From the 5' RACE reads, TCRdb called clonotypes with MiXCR, one entry per CDR3 protein. Of hundreds of thousands of distinct CDR3 sequences in the sample, approximately 6.1% were seen once. Specimen: naive T cells sorted from blood. These receptor sequences come from a man between 18 and 35 years old in good health.

The V call is TRBV25-1, the J call TRBJ2-7; TRBD1 is a possible D gene (6 bases). The CDR3 is 17 amino acids. Germline loops: CDR1 MGHDK, CDR2 SYGVNS. Trimming removed 6 bases from V and 4 bases from J, with 25 bases in between. The CDR3 loop is CASRRVPVRGFLYEQYF. The CDR3 coding sequence is TGTGCCAGCAGGCGGGTTCCCGTAAGGGGGTTTCTTTACGAGCAGTACTTC.

This clonotype was detected many times. The CDR3 coding sequence is TGTGCCAGCAGCGTAGAGCTGAACACTGAAGCTTTCTTT. Amino acids: CASSVELNTEAFF. The chain couples TRBV9 to TRBJ1-1; D uncertain. Germline loops: CDR1 SGDLS, CDR2 YYNGEE. This CDR3 is built from 13 residues. V dropped 0 bases and J dropped 0 bases, with 3 bases sitting between them.

CDR3 protein: CASSFGDSLSEQYF. In DNA form, the CDR3 reads TGTGCCAGCAGTTTTGGGGACTCCCTTTCCGAGCAGTACTTC. This chain uses TRBV12-3 or TRBV12-4 with TRBJ2-7; D perhaps matches TRBD2 (6 bases). CDR3 length equals 14 residues. V lost 3 bases to trimming and J lost 6 bases, with 15 bases between them.

CDR3 protein: CASGDSEATGELFF. The CDR3 DNA is TGTGCCAGCGGGGACAGCGAGGCGACCGGGGAGCTGTTTTTT. The V gene is TRBV3-1, the J gene TRBJ2-2; the match to TRBD1 covers 7 bases. This CDR3 spans 14 amino acids. V trimming: 8 bases; J trimming: 5 bases; junction bases outside the gene matches: 8. CDR1 is LGHDT, CDR2 YNNKEL, per germline (reference sequence).

The rearrangement joins TRBV7-2 to TRBJ2-1, with a weak D call TRBD2 (5 bases). Germline CDR1 is SGHTA and CDR2 is FQGNSA. There are 16 residues in the CDR3. V gave up 2 bases and J gave up 0 bases, with 11 bases separating them. In nucleotides, the CDR3 is TGTGCCAGCAGCTTAAGACGGGGTAGCTCCTACAATGAGCAGTTCTTC. Residues: CASSLRRGSSYNEQFF.

This clonotype was observed a handful of times. The rearrangement joins TRBV11-2 to TRBJ2-5; 10 bases map to TRBD1. The junction had 4 bases not matched to a gene; V was cut back by 4 bases and J by 5 bases. From germline, CDR1 is SGHAT and CDR2 FQNNGV. CDR3 size: 14 residues. The CDR3, as DNA: TGTGCCAGCAGCTCGACAGGGGGCCTGGAGACCCAGTACTTC. It is translated as CASSSTGGLETQYF.

V gene TRBV5-1 combines with J gene TRBJ2-2, with 13 bases lining up with TRBD2. CDR1 and CDR2 (germline): SGHRS, YFSETQ. This CDR3 spans 17 amino acids. Trimming at V came to 4 bases and at J to 5 bases, leaving 8 bases not matched to a gene. For the CDR3, the DNA is TGCGCCAGCAGCAGTACCGGGACTAGCGGGAATACCGGGGAGCTGTTTTTT. Residues: CASSSTGTSGNTGELFF.

There are many counts of this clonotype. The chain combines TRBV10-3 with TRBJ2-7; 7 bases map to TRBD2. Germline V gene data show CDR1 as ENHRY and CDR2 as SYGVKD. The trim removed 0 bases at V and 0 bases at J, leaving 2 bases unmatched. This CDR3 contains 15 residues. The CDR3 nucleotides are TGTGCCATCAGTGAGTCCGGCGGGAGCTCCTACGAGCAGTACGTC. Protein: CAISESGGSSYEQYV.

This clonotype came up a few times. V gene TRBV20-1 combines with J gene TRBJ2-5; D is perhaps TRBD2 (5 bases). Germline assignment: CDR1 DFQATT and CDR2 SNEGSKA (reference sequence). This CDR3 is built from 14 residues. The ends were cut back, 6 bases at V and 2 bases at J, with 16 bases in the middle. The CDR3 loop is CSALGWETQETQYF. CDR3 bases: TGCAGTGCCTTGGGGTGGGAGACGCAAGAGACCCAGTACTTC.

CDR3 sequence reads: CATSGLLGGGTYSNQPQHF. The CDR3 nucleotides are TGTGCCACCAGCGGACTTCTGGGTGGAGGGACCTATAGCAATCAGCCCCAGCATTTT. The rearrangement uses TRBV15 and TRBJ1-5; possibly TRBD1 for D (5 bases). Germline V gene sequence: CDR1 LNHNV, CDR2 YYDKDF (reference sequence). V lost 5 bases and J lost 0, with 23 bases in between. The CDR3 extends over 19 amino acids.

This clonotype was seen more than once but under ten times. V usage is TRBV15 and J usage is TRBJ2-2; 7 nucleotides agree with TRBD2. J was trimmed by 6 bases and V by 1 base; bases with no gene match: 5. Germline V gene sequence: CDR1 LNHNV, CDR2 YYDKDF (reference sequence). This CDR3 spans 15 amino acids. The CDR3 region is CATSRGVGLAGELFF. CDR3 DNA: TGTGCCACCAGCAGAGGGGTAGGACTAGCCGGGGAGCTGTTTTTT.

The chain couples TRBV10-3 to TRBJ2-7; 8 nucleotides agree with TRBD2. The CDR3 covers 14 residues. CDR1 and CDR2 (germline): ENHRY, SYGVKD. V lost 6 bases and J lost 3; bases outside the gene matches: 7. The CDR3 loop reads CAIRGAGVLYEQYV. In DNA, the CDR3 is TGTGCCATCAGGGGAGCGGGAGTGCTCTACGAGCAGTACGTC.

This clonotype has a handful of counts. The chain recombines TRBV29-1 with TRBJ1-3; D call uncertain. V lost 3 bases and J 1 base, leaving 13 bases between the germline ends. The CDR3 spans 15 residues. Germline lookup yields CDR1 SQVTM and CDR2 ANQGSEA. CDR3: CSVESRLLSGNTIYF. CDR3 bases: TGCAGCGTTGAGTCCAGGCTCTTGTCTGGAAACACCATATATTTT.

The chain carries TRBV7-8 and TRBJ2-5, with D tentatively TRBD1 (5 bases). The V end was cut by 3 bases, the J end by 4 bases, with 9 bases between. Germline CDR1 and CDR2: SGHVS and FQNEAQ. This CDR3 comprises 13 residues. The CDR3: CASSFNRRETQYF. The CDR3 DNA reads TGTGCCAGCAGCTTTAACAGGAGAGAGACCCAGTACTTC.

At least ten counts were recorded for this clonotype. The J gene is TRBJ2-6, the V gene TRBV12-3 or TRBV12-4; D perhaps matches TRBD1 (7 bases). CDR3 size: 18 residues. The V end was cut by 6 bases, the J end by 0 bases, with 18 bases between. The CDR3 region is CASRGLSTGYSGANVLTF. In DNA, the CDR3 is TGTGCCAGCAGGGGACTGTCGACAGGGTACTCTGGGGCCAACGTCCTGACTTTC.

The table lists this clonotype with a few counts. The chain is built from TRBV10-2 and TRBJ2-7; 12 nucleotides match TRBD2. J lost 1 base, V lost 6 bases, and 1 base had no gene match. Looked up from germline, CDR1 is WSHSY and CDR2 is SAAADI. The CDR3 is made up of 14 amino acids. In DNA, the CDR3 is TGCGCCAGCAGCGGGACTAGCGGGTCCTACGAGCAGTACGTC. This gives the protein CASSGTSGSYEQYV.

In its sample, this clonotype was seen a few times. The rearrangement links TRBV6-2 or TRBV6-3 to TRBJ2-7; a possible D gene is TRBD2 (5 bases). Germline-derived CDR1 and CDR2 are MNHEY and SVGEGT. Trimming stripped 2 bases from V and 5 bases from J, with 13 bases between. The CDR3 is 14 amino acids. In DNA, the CDR3 is TGTGCCAGCAGTTACATCGAACTAGGCCACGAGCAGTACTTC. Translated, it gives CASSYIELGHEQYF.

This clonotype was detected only a few times. CDR3 in amino acids: CASCGTGGGETQYF. Written as DNA, the CDR3 is TGTGCCAGCTGCGGGACAGGGGGCGGCGAGACCCAGTACTTC. The V gene is TRBV2, the J gene TRBJ2-5; 12 nucleotides align to TRBD1. After removal of 8 bases from V and 5 bases from J, the junction contained 6 bases not matched to a gene. From germline, CDR1 is SNHLY and CDR2 FYNNEI. The CDR3 extends over 14 amino acids. Variable domain in full (rest from reference TRBV2 and TRBJ2-5): EPEVTQTPSHQVTQMGQEVILRCVPISNHLYFYWYRQILGQKVEFLVSFYNNEISEKSEIFDDQFSVERPDGSNFTLKIRSTKLEDSAMYFCASCGTGGGETQYFGPGTRLLVL.

Ten or more counts support this clonotype. The chain uses TRBV10-3 and TRBJ2-5; D possibly corresponds to TRBD1 (5 bases). V lost 7 bases, J lost 3 bases, and 12 bases lay in between. The CDR3 has 13 residues. Germline lookup yields CDR1 ENHRY and CDR2 SYGVKD. The CDR3 DNA sequence: TGTGCCATCAAGGGCCCCAGGGAAGAGACCCAGTACTTC. Its protein product is CAIKGPREETQYF.

This clonotype showed up many times. V usage is TRBV12-3 or TRBV12-4 and J usage is TRBJ2-2, with D possibly being TRBD2 (6 bases). V lost 1 base and J 3 bases, leaving 12 bases between the germline ends. This CDR3 comprises 16 residues. The CDR3 nucleotides are TGTGCCAGCAGTTTAGGCGGGGCCCTTTACACCGGGGAGCTGTTTTTT. Residues: CASSLGGALYTGELFF.

This clonotype occurred many times. The chain's CDR3 is CASSQGVGGIGEQYF. As DNA, the CDR3 is TGCGCCAGCAGCCAAGGGGTAGGGGGGATAGGCGAGCAGTACTTC. The rearrangement links TRBV4-3 to TRBJ2-7; D may correspond to TRBD1 or TRBD2 (6 bases each). V lost 1 base and J lost 6, with 16 bases in between. The CDR3 loop spans 15 amino acids. The V gene's germline CDR1 is LGHNA and CDR2 YSLEER.

This clonotype was detected ten times or more. V is TRBV5-6 and J is TRBJ2-3; TRBD1 matches at 12 bases. V trimming: 4 bases; J trimming: 3 bases; junction bases outside the gene matches: 6. CDR1 is SGHDT and CDR2 is YYEEEE in the germline V gene. The CDR3 loop spans 16 amino acids. CDR3 loop: CASSARDRGRTDTQYF. The CDR3 nucleotides are TGTGCCAGCAGCGCCCGGGACAGGGGGCGAACAGATACGCAGTATTTT.

This clonotype occurred a few times. The chain recombines TRBV7-2 with TRBJ1-2; no definite D call. The CDR3 extends over 12 amino acids. The germline V gene has CDR1 SGHTA and CDR2 FQGNSA. Trimming cost V 5 bases and J 8 bases, with 12 bases left between them. CDR3 sequence reads: CASSLVEKGYTF. DNA for the CDR3: TGTGCCAGCAGCCTGGTCGAGAAGGGCTACACCTTC.

The rearrangement links TRBV6-2 or TRBV6-3 to TRBJ1-2; tentative D call: TRBD1 (5 bases). Trimming took off 5 bases at V and 0 bases at J, with 7 bases between the two ends. This CDR3 contains 13 residues. Per germline, CDR1 MNHEY and CDR2 SVGEGT. CDR3 sequence: CASSDRPNYGYTF. The CDR3 region has the DNA TGTGCCAGCAGTGACAGACCTAACTATGGCTACACCTTC.

The chain has TRBV7-2 and TRBJ2-5, with TRBD2 matching over 11 bases. V shed 5 bases and J 2 bases; nucleotides not matched to a gene: 7. Germline V lookup: CDR1 SGHTA, CDR2 FQGNSA. CDR3 length: 16 residues. In DNA, the CDR3 is TGTGCCAGCAGCCAGCCGGGACTAGCGGAGCAAGAGACCCAGTACTTC. Amino acids: CASSQPGLAEQETQYF.

The chain combines TRBV14 with TRBJ2-1, with D possibly called TRBD1 or TRBD2 (5 bases each). The V end lost 4 bases, the J end lost 5 bases, and 9 bases lay between the germline ends. CDR3 length: 13 residues. Germline loops: CDR1 SGHDN, CDR2 FVKESK. Here the CDR3 reads CASSRGTHNEQFF. Here the CDR3 DNA reads TGTGCCAGCAGCCGGGGGACCCACAATGAGCAGTTCTTC.

In this sample, this clonotype turned up a few times. The chain links TRBV4-2 to TRBJ2-1; weak D call: TRBD2 (5 bases). CDR3 length: 13 residues. The V end lost 0 bases, the J end lost 10 bases, and 10 bases lay between the germline ends. CDR1 LGHNA and CDR2 YNFKEQ come from the germline V gene. The CDR3 bases are TGTGCCAGCAGCCAAGATCTGCAGCGGGAGCAGTTCTTC. This translates into CASSQDLQREQFF.

This clonotype has a handful of counts. The J gene is TRBJ1-1, the V gene TRBV1. TRBV1 is annotated as a pseudogene. This CDR3 region has 14 residues. The CDR3 protein is CTSSTALRDTEAFF. CDR3 in DNA: TGCACCAGCAGTACCGCGTTAAGGGACACTGAAGCTTTCTTT.